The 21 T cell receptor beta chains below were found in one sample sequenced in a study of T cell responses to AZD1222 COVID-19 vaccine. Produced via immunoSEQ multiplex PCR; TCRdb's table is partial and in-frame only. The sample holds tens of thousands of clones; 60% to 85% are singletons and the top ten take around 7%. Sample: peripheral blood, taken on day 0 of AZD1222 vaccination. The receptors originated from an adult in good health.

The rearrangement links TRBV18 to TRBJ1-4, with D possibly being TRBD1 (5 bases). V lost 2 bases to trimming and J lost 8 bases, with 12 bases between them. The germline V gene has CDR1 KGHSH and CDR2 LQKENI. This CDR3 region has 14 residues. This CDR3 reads CASSPRGKDEKLFF. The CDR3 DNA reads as TGTGCCAGCTCACCAAGGGGAAAAGACGAAAAACTGTTTTTT.

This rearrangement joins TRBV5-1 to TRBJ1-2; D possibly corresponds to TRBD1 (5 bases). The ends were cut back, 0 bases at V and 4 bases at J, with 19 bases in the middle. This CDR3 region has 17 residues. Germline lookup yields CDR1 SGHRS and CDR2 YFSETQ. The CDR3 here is CASSLAAGSGSFYGYTF. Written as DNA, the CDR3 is TGCGCCAGCAGCTTGGCTGCAGGGTCTGGCTCCTTCTATGGCTACACCTTC.

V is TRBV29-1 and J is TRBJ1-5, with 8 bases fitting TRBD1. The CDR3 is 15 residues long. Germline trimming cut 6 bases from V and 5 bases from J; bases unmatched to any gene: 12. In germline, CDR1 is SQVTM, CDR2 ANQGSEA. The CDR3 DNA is TGCAGCGTCCAACTTGGGACAGGCCCCCATCAGCCCCAGCATTTT. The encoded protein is CSVQLGTGPHQPQHF.

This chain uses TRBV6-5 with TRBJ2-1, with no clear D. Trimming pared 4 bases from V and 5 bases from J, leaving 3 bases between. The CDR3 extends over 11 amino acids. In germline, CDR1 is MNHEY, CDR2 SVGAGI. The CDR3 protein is CASSSNNEQFF. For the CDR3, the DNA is TGTGCCAGCAGTTCGAACAATGAGCAGTTCTTC.

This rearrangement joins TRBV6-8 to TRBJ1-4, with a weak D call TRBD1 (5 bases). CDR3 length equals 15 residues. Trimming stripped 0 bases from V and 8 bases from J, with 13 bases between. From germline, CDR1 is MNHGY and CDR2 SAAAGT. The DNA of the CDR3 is TGTGCCAGCAGTTACTCTGCAGGGCCTTGGGAAAAACTGTTTTTT. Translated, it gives CASSYSAGPWEKLFF.

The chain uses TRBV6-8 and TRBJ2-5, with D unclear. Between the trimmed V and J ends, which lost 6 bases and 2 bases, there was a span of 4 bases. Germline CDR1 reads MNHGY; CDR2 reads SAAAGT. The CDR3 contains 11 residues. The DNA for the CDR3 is TGTGCCAGCAGCTTACAAGAGACCCAGTACTTC. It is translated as CASSLQETQYF.

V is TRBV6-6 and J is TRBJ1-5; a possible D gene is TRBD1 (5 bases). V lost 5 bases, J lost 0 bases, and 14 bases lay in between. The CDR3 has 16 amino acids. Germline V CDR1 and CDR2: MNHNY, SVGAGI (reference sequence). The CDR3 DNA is TGTGCCAGCAGTCCCCAGGGATTTTATAGCAATCAGCCCCAGCATTTT. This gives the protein CASSPQGFYSNQPQHF.

CDR3 protein: CASSLDWSNQPQHF. The CDR3 bases are TGTGCCAGCAGCTTGGATTGGAGCAATCAGCCCCAGCATTTT. This chain links TRBV5-5 with TRBJ1-5; unclear D gene. CDR3 size: 14 residues. The germline V gene encodes CDR1 SGHKS and CDR2 YYEKEE (reference sequence). V was pared by 0 bases and J by 1 base, with 5 bases between.

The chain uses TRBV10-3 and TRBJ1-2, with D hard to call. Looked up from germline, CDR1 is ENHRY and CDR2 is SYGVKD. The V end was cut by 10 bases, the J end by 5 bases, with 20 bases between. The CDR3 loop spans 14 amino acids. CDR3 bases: TGTGCCAGCAACCAGGACCGTCGCACGTATGGCTACACCTTC. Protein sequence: CASNQDRRTYGYTF.

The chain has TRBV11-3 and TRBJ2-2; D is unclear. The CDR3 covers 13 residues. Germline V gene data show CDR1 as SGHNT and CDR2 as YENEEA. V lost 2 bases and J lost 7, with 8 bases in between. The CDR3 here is CASSLKFDGELFF. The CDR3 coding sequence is TGTGCCAGCAGCTTAAAATTTGACGGGGAGCTGTTTTTT.

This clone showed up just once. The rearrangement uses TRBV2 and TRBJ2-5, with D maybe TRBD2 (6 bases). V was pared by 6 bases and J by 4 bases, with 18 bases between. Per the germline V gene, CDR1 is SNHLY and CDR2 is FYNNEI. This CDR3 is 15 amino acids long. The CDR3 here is CASSEILGGGETQYF. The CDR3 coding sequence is TGTGCCAGCAGCGAAATACTCGGGGGTGGAGAGACCCAGTACTTC.

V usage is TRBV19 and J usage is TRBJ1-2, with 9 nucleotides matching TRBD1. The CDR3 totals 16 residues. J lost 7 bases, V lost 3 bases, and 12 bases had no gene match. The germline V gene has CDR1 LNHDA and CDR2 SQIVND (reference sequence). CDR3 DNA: TGTGCCAGTAGTATTGTTGGGGGACAGGGAATAAGTGGCTACACCTTC. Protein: CASSIVGGQGISGYTF.

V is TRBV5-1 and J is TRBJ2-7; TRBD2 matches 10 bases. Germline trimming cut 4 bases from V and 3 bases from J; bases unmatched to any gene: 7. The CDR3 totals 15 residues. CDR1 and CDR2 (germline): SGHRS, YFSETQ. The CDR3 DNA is TGCGCCAGCAGCCCCGAAGGGACTAGCGTCTACGAGCAGTACTTC. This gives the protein CASSPEGTSVYEQYF.

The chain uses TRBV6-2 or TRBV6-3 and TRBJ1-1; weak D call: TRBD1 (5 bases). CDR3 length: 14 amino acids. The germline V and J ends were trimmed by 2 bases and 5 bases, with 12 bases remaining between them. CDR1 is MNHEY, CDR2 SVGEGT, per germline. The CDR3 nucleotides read TGTGCCAGCAGTTACATTGGGGGAGGAACTGAAGCTTTCTTT. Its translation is CASSYIGGGTEAFF.

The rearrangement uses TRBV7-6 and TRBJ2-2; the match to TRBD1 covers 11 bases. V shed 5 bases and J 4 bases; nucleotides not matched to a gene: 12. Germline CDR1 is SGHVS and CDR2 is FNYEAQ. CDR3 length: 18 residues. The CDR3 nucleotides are TGTGCCAGCAGCCTATATAGCGGACAGGGGGCGGGCACCGGGGAGCTGTTTTTT. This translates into CASSLYSGQGAGTGELFF.

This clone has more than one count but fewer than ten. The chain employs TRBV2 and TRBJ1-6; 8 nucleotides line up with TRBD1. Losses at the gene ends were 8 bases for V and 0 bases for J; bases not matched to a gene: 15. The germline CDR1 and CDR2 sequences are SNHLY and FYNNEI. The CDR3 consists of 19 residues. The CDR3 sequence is CASSEGQAWETSYNSPLHF. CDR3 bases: TGTGCCAGCTCCGAGGGACAGGCTTGGGAAACCTCCTATAATTCACCCCTCCACTTT.

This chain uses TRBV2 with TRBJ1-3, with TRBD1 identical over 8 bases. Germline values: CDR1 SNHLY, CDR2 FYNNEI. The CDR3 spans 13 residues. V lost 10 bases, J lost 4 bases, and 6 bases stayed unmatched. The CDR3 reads CAIRTGPGNTIYF. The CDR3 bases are TGTGCCATACGGACAGGGCCCGGAAACACCATATATTTT.

This chain's CDR3 is CASSIGANQETQYF. The CDR3 nucleotides read TGTGCCAGTAGTATTGGCGCGAACCAAGAGACCCAGTACTTC. The chain joins TRBV19 to TRBJ2-5; D is uncertain. The CDR3 totals 14 residues. V lost 3 bases and J lost 0, with 8 bases in between. Germline lookup yields CDR1 LNHDA and CDR2 SQIVND (reference sequence). Combining the CDR3 with reference TRBV19 and TRBJ2-5 gives the whole variable domain DGGITQSPKYLFRKEGQNVTLSCEQNLNHDAMYWYRQDPGQGLRLIYYSQIVNDFQKGDIAEGYSVSREKKESFPLTVTSAQKNPTAFYLCASSIGANQETQYFGPGTRLLVL.

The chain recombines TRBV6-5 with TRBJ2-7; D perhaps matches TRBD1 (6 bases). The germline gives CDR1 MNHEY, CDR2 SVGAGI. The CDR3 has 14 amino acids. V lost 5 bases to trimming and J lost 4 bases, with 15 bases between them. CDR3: CASSNTGFLYEQYF. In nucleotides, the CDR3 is TGTGCCAGCAGTAATACAGGGTTCTTGTACGAGCAGTACTTC.

CDR3 in amino acids: CASSHNGQPQHF. The CDR3 nucleotides are TGTGCCAGCAGCCACAATGGTCAGCCCCAGCATTTT. The rearrangement links TRBV7-9 to TRBJ1-5, with no clear D. Trimming took 5 bases from V and 6 from J, leaving 8 bases between them. Germline values: CDR1 SEHNR, CDR2 FQNEAQ (reference sequence). The length of the CDR3 is 12 residues.

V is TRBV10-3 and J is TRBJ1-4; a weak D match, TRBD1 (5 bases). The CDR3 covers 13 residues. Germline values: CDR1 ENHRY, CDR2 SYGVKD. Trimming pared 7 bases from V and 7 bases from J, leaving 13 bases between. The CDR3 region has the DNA TGTGCCATCAAAGGCAGGGCGGGTGAAAAACTGTTTTTT. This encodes CAIKGRAGEKLFF.